This T cell receptor beta chain was sequenced in a study of OX40 agonist ivuxolimab in advanced cancers. The wider study: The dose-escalation group included hepatocellular carcinoma, melanoma, renal cell carcinoma and head and neck cancer.

With autoimmune disease history or systemic immunosuppression, patients were excluded. This clone was found a few times. Its cognate antigen is unknown. Regarding the study as a whole: Averaging showed that CD8+ T cells had more expanded clones than CD4+ did. Still undetermined is the antigen specificity of the expanded peripheral T cells.

TCRdb's table, derived via immunoSEQ multiplex PCR, lists solely in-frame clones and lacks some. The data show some 100,000 clones, with around 94% seen just once and roughly 2.6% held by the top ten. CDR3 length: 12 amino acids. The V end was cut by 8 bases, the J end by 7 bases, with 14 bases between. The V gene's germline CDR1 is MNHNS and CDR2 SASEGT. The chain employs TRBV6-1 and TRBJ1-2; possible D gene TRBD1, 5 bases. The clonotype originates from an adult with an advanced solid tumor such as melanoma, head and neck, liver or kidney cancer. Sequences were derived from CD4+ or CD8+ T cells sorted from blood, sampled in a trial of the OX40 agonist ivuxolimab. The CDR3 is CASGTDLRGYTF. The CDR3 DNA sequence: TGTGCCAGCGGGACCGATCTACGTGGCTACACCTTC.